Listed below are T cell receptor beta chains from one sample, sequenced in a study of blood T cell repertoires in COVID-19. Measured with immunoSEQ multiplex PCR; TCRdb has only the in-frame clones, and not every one. Of some 150,000 clones listed, approximately 87% are singletons. The material sequenced was peripheral blood. These receptors were taken from an older woman with COVID-19, enrolled during active disease. Each CDR3 is given with its conserved first and last residue. A D gene is named only where the DNA matches it firmly. Where a row states a size, it is once, few, many or the class of an expanded clone; other rows omit it.

TRBJ1-2,.,TRBV6-4,TRBD1,CASSGETGGRDYGYTF,TGTGCCAGCAGCGGAGAAACAGGGGGCCGGGACTATGGCTACACCTTC
TRBJ2-7,.,TRBV5-8,TRBD1,CASSPGTGGYYEQYF,TGTGCCAGCAGCCCTGGGACAGGGGGATACTACGAGCAGTACTTC
TRBJ2-2,.,TRBV19,.,CASDHSLEGTGELFF,TGTGCCAGTGACCATTCGTTGGAGGGAACCGGGGAGCTGTTTTTT
TRBJ2-3,.,TRBV5-4,TRBD1,CASSLGQGPDTQYF,TGTGCCAGCAGCTTGGGACAGGGGCCAGATACGCAGTATTTT
TRBJ1-1,.,TRBV19,.,CASSIDRRRGALFMNTEAFF,TGTGCCAGTAGTATAGATAGAAGGAGGGGTGCCCTTTTCATGAACACTGAAGCTTTCTTT
TRBJ2-2,.,TRBV7-2,.,CASRPGGGRRKGGELFF,TGTGCCAGCAGGCCAGGGGGCGGGAGAAGAAAGGGCGGGGAGCTGTTTTTT
TRBJ2-5,.,TRBV18,TRBD1,CASSQGQGKETQYF,TGTGCCAGCTCCCAGGGACAGGGAAAAGAGACCCAGTACTTC
TRBJ1-2,few,TRBV7-2,TRBD1,CASSETGGNYGYTF,TGTGCCAGCAGCGAAACAGGGGGTAACTATGGCTACACCTTC
TRBJ1-1,.,TRBV19,.,CASSIRGFYTEAFF,TGTGCCAGTAGTATAAGGGGCTTCTACACTGAAGCTTTCTTT
TRBJ1-1,.,TRBV5-1,.,CASSLGGQAGTEAFF,TGCGCCAGCAGCTTGGGAGGTCAAGCGGGGACTGAAGCTTTCTTT
TRBJ1-4,.,TRBV4-3,.,CASSQDLVLREKLFF,TGCGCCAGCAGCCAAGACCTTGTGTTGAGAGAAAAACTGTTTTTT
TRBJ2-3,.,TRBV4-1,TRBD1,CASSLRQGGTDTQYF,TGCGCCAGCAGCCTAAGACAGGGTGGTACAGATACGCAGTATTTT
TRBJ1-4,.,TRBV28,TRBD1,CASSFMGQGANEKLFF,TGTGCCAGCAGTTTCATGGGACAGGGGGCTAATGAAAAACTGTTTTTT
TRBJ2-1,.,TRBV7-3,TRBD2,CASSTPLAGGYNEQFF,TGTGCCAGCAGCACCCCACTAGCGGGAGGGTACAATGAGCAGTTCTTC
TRBJ1-2,.,TRBV7-8,TRBD1,CASSYGQAAYGYTF,TGTGCCAGCAGCTACGGACAGGCGGCCTATGGCTACACCTTC
TRBJ1-4,few,TRBV7-2,.,CASSLQSGKGEKLFF,TGTGCCAGCAGCTTACAATCGGGGAAGGGTGAAAAACTGTTTTTT
TRBJ2-7,.,TRBV19,TRBD2,CATKSGRASYEQYF,TGTGCCACTAAGAGCGGGAGGGCTTCGTACGAGCAGTACTTC
TRBJ1-3,few,TRBV30,.,CAWNQGFSGNTIYF,TGTGCCTGGAATCAGGGTTTCTCTGGAAACACCATATATTTT
TRBJ1-3,.,TRBV5-1,.,CASSSRGTGNTIYF,TGCGCCAGCAGCTCCCGCGGGACGGGAAACACCATATATTTT
TRBJ1-1,.,TRBV15,TRBD1,CATSRGQGAVTEAFF,TGTGCCACCAGCAGAGGACAGGGGGCCGTCACTGAAGCTTTCTTT
TRBJ1-3,.,TRBV25-1,TRBD1,CASSDYGTGIYSGNTIYF,TGTGCCAGCAGTGACTACGGGACAGGGATTTACTCTGGAAACACCATATATTTT
TRBJ2-7,once,TRBV4-1,TRBD2,CASSLFLAGAAYEQYF,TGTGCCAGCAGCCTGTTCCTAGCGGGAGCGGCCTACGAGCAGTACTTC